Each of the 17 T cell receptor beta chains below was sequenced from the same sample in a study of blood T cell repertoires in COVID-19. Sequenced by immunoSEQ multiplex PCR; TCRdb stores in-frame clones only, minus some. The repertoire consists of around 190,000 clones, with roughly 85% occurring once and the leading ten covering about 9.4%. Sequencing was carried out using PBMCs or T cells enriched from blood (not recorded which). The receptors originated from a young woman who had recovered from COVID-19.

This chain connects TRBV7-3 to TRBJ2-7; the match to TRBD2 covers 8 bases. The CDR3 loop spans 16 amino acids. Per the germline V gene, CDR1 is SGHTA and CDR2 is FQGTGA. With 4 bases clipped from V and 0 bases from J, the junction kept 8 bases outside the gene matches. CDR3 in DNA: TGTGCCAGCAGCTCCCGGCAAGCGGGGGACTCCTACGAGCAGTACTTC. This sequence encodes CASSSRQAGDSYEQYF.

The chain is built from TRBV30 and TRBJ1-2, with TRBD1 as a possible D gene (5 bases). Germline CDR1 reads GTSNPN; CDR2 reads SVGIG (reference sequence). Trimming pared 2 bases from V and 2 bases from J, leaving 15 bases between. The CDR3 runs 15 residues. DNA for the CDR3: TGTGCCTGGAGTTGGGTTGTAGACAGAAACTATGGCTACACCTTC. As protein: CAWSWVVDRNYGYTF. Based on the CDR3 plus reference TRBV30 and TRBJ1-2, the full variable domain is SQTIHQWPATLVQPVGSPLSLECTVEGTSNPNLYWYRQAAGRGLQLLFYSVGIGQISSEVPQNLSASRPQDRQFILSSKKLLLSDSGFYLCAWSWVVDRNYGYTFGSGTRLTVV.

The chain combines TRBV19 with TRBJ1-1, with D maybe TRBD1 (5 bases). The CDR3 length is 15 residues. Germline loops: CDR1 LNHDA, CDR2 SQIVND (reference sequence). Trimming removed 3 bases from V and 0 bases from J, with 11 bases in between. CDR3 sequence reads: CASSIAQGVNTEAFF. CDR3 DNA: TGTGCCAGTAGTATCGCCCAGGGTGTGAACACTGAAGCTTTCTTT.

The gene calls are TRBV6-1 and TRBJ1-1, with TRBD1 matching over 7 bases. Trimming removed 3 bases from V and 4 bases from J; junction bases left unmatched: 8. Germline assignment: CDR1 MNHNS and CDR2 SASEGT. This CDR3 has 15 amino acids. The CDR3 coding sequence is TGTGCCAGCAGTGACCCCAGACAGGGCGGCACTGAAGCTTTCTTT. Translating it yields CASSDPRQGGTEAFF.

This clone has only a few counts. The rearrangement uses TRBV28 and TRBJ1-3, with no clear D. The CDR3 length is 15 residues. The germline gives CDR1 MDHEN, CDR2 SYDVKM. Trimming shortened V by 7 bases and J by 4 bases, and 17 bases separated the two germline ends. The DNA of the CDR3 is TGTGCCAGCAAAAAAGAGGGAGTGGAAGGAAACACCATATATTTT. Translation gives CASKKEGVEGNTIYF.

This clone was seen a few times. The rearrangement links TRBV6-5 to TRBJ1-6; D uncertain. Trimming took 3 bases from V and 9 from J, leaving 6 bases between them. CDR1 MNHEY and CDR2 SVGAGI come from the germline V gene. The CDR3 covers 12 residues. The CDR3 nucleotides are TGTGCCAGCAGTTATTCTAGTTCACCCCTCCACTTT. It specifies CASSYSSSPLHF.

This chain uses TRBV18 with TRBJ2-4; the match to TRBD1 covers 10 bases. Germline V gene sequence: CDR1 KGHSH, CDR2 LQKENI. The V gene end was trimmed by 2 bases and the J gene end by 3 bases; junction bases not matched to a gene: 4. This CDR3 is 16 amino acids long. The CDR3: CASSPRGTGDKNIQYF. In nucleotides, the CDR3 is TGTGCCAGCTCACCAAGGGGGACAGGGGACAAAAACATTCAGTACTTC.

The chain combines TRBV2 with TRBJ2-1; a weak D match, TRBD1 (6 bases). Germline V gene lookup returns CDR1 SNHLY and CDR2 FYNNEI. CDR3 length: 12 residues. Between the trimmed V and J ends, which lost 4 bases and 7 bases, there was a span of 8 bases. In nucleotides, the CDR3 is TGTGCCAGCAGTGGACAGGCAAATGAGCAGTTCTTC. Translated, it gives CASSGQANEQFF.

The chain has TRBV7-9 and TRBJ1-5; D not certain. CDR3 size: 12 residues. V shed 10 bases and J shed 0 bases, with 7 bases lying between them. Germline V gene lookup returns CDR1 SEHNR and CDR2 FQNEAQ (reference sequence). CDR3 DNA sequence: TGTGCCATCGCGGTTAGCAATCAGCCCCAGCATTTT. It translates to CAIAVSNQPQHF.

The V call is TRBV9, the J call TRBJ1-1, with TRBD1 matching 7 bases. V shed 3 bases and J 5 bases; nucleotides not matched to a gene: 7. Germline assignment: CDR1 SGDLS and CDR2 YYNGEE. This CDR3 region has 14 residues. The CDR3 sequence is CASSGQGVVTEAFF. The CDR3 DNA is TGTGCCAGCAGCGGGCAGGGGGTGGTTACTGAAGCTTTCTTT.

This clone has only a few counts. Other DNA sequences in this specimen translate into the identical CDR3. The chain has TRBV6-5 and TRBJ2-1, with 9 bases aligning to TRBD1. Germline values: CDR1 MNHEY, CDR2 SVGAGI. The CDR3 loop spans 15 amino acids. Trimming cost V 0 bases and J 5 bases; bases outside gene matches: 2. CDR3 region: CASSYSGQGNNEQFF. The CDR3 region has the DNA TGTGCCAGCAGTTACTCGGGACAGGGAAACAATGAGCAGTTCTTC.

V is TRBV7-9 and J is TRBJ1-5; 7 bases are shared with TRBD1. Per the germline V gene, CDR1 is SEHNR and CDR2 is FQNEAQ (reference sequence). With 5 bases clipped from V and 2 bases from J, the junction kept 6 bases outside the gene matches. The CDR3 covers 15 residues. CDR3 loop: CASSRTGGGNQPQHF. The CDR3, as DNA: TGTGCCAGCAGCCGGACAGGAGGTGGCAATCAGCCCCAGCATTTT.

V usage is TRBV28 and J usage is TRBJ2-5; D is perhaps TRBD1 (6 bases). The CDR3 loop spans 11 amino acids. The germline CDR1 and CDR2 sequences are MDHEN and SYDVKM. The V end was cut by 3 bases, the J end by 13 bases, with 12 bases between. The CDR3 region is CASSFYRAMYF. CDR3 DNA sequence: TGTGCCAGCAGTTTTTACAGGGCCATGTACTTC.

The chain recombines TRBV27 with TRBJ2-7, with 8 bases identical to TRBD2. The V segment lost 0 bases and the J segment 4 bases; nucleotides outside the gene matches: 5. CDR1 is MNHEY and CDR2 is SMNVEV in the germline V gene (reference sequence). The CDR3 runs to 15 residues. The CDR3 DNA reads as TGTGCCAGCAGTTTATCTGCGGGGGGAGGATACGAGCAGTACTTC. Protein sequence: CASSLSAGGGYEQYF.

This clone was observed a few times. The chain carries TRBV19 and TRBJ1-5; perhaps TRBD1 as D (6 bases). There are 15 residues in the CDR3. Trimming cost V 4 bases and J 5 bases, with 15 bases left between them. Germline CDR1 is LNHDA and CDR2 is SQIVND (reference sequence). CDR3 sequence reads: CASSTGQHVDQPQHF. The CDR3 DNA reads TGTGCCAGTAGTACAGGACAGCATGTCGATCAGCCCCAGCATTTT.

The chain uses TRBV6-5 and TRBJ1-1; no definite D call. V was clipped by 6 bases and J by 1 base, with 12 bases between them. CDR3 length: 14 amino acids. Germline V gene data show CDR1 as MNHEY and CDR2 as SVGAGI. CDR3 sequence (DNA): TGTGCCAGCAGCCTTTGGGGAGCGAACACTGAAGCTTTCTTT. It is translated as CASSLWGANTEAFF.

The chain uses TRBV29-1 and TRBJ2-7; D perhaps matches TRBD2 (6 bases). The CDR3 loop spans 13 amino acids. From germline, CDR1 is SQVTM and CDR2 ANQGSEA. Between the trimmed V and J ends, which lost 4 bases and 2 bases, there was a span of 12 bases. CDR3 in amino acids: CSVVVADTYEQYF. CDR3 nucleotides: TGCAGCGTTGTAGTAGCGGATACCTACGAGCAGTACTTC.